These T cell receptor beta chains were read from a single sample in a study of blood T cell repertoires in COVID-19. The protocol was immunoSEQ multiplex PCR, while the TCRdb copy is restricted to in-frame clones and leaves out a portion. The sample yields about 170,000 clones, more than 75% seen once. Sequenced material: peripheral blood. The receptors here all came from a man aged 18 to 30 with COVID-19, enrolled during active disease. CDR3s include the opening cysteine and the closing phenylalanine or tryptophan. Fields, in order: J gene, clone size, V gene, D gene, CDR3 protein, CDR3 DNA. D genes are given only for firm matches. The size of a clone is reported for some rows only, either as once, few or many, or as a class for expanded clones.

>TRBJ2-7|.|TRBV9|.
CASSVNGRSYEQYF
TGTGCCAGCAGCGTAAATGGCAGATCCTACGAGCAGTACTTC
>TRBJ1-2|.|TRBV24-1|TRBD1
CATSAGTGRNYGYTF
TGTGCCACCAGTGCTGGGACAGGGAGAAACTATGGCTACACCTTC
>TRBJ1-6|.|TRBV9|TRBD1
CASSAGTGERNSPLHF
TGTGCCAGCAGTGCTGGGACAGGGGAAAGGAATTCACCCCTCCACTTT
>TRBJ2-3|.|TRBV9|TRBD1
CASSVGDRDTQYF
TGTGCCAGCAGCGTAGGGGACAGAGATACGCAGTATTTT
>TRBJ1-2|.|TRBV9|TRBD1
CASSDPQDDRGDGYTF
TGTGCCAGCAGTGACCCCCAAGACGACAGGGGGGATGGCTACACCTTC
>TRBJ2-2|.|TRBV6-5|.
CASSYQGTNTGELFF
TGTGCCAGCAGTTACCAAGGGACTAACACCGGGGAGCTGTTTTTT
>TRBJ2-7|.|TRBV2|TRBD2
CASSLTSGSGYEQYF
TGTGCCAGCAGTCTTACTAGCGGGAGTGGATACGAGCAGTACTTC
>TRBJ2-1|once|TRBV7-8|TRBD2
CASSLVFLGLAGIHEQFF
TGTGCCAGCAGCTTAGTCTTCTTGGGACTAGCGGGCATCCATGAGCAGTTCTTC
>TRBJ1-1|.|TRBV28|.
CASSEPGSLTEAFF
TGTGCCAGCAGTGAGCCGGGATCTTTGACTGAAGCTTTCTTT
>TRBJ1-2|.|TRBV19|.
CASSTALELLTRSVYGYTF
TGTGCCAGTAGTACCGCTCTCGAGCTTCTCACCCGTTCTGTCTATGGCTACACCTTC
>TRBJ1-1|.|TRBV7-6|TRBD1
CASSLAVRGDTEAFF
TGTGCCAGCAGCTTAGCGGTCAGGGGGGACACTGAAGCTTTCTTT